This T cell receptor beta chain was recorded in a study of T-cell reconstitution after alpha-beta-depleted transplantation in children. This clonotype showed up many times. The TCRbeta library incorporated unique molecular identifiers. TCRdb processed the PCR reads anew with MiXCR; each CDR3 protein has one entry. The profile shows approximately 85,000 distinct CDR3 sequences, roughly 15% of them singletons. Trimming stripped 7 bases from V and 0 bases from J, with 10 bases between. CDR1 and CDR2 from the germline V gene are MNHEY and SVGAGI. The CDR3 is 14 amino acids. This receptor was taken from a male patient between 2 and 10 years old who had a stem cell transplant for acute lymphoblastic leukemia, so the T cells may come from the graft donor. The source was PBMCs, mostly from graft donor cells, collected 180 days after TCRalphabeta/CD19-depleted stem cell transplant. The chain links TRBV6-5 to TRBJ2-1; a possible D gene is TRBD1 (6 bases). The CDR3 DNA reads as TGTGCCAGCAAAGGGGGTAGCTCCTACAATGAGCAGTTCTTC. This encodes CASKGGSSYNEQFF.